The rows below give T cell receptor beta chains drawn from one sample of a study of OX40 agonist ivuxolimab in advanced cancers. TCRdb's copy holds only in-frame clones and misses some; the assay was immunoSEQ multiplex PCR. The table lists about 48,000 clones, 70% to 90% of them singletons. Source: CD4+ or CD8+ T cells sorted from blood, taken in a trial of the OX40 agonist ivuxolimab. These receptors were obtained from an adult with an advanced solid tumor such as melanoma, head and neck, liver or kidney cancer. Each CDR3 is given with its conserved first and last residue.

J gene | V gene | CDR3 protein
TRBJ1-6 | TRBV19 | CASSIVGVGNSPLHF
TRBJ2-3 | TRBV6-6 | CASSYGLSGGEDTQYF
TRBJ2-7 | TRBV27 | CASSPPDRIPYEQYF
TRBJ2-7 | TRBV2 | CASRAGRLSSYEQYF
TRBJ2-3 | TRBV5-1 | CASSLLGGGTDTQYF
TRBJ1-4 | TRBV28 | CASTLEGSDEKLFF
TRBJ2-1 | TRBV12-2 | CASRLRGGAADRAYNEQFF
TRBJ2-2 | TRBV11-1 | CASSLGRRDTGELFF
TRBJ1-2 | TRBV9 | CASRDGTGFLNYGYTF
TRBJ2-3 | TRBV7-2 | CASSIGGASTDTQYF
TRBJ2-1 | TRBV5-1 | CASSLLAGYSSYNEQFF
TRBJ1-1 | TRBV28 | CASSSLDRGDTEAFF
TRBJ1-2 | TRBV9 | CASSGQGYGYTF
TRBJ2-7 | TRBV9 | CASSPVIGEQYF
TRBJ2-3 | TRBV6-6 | CASSYASGSTDTQYF
TRBJ2-7 | TRBV7-7 | CASSPGGAYEQYF
TRBJ2-3 | TRBV18 | CASSPGAGTDTQYF
TRBJ2-3 | TRBV9 | CASSLWGRTDTQYF
TRBJ2-2 | TRBV30 | CAWSVLNLNTGELFF
TRBJ1-6 | TRBV19 | CASSPGTSYNSPLHF
TRBJ1-5 | TRBV5-4 | CASSERGSNQPQHF
TRBJ1-2 | TRBV7-2 | CASSLVTSGTGYTF
TRBJ1-1 | TRBV28 | CASSLVQGATEAFF
TRBJ2-1 | TRBV29-1 | CTADNEQFF
TRBJ1-2 | TRBV2 | CASSPADGNYGYTF
TRBJ1-6 | TRBV7-2 | CASSFSTGSSYNSPLHF
TRBJ2-7 | TRBV7-2 | CASSSSGTAPYEQYF
TRBJ2-1 | TRBV11-2 | CASSPGTVNEQFF
TRBJ2-3 | TRBV4-3 | CASSPHRRDTQYF
TRBJ2-6 | TRBV29-1 | CSATGTGGSGANVLTF
TRBJ2-7 | TRBV4-3 | CASSQVVEVSYEQYF
TRBJ2-7 | TRBV2 | CAQSGGSSYEQYF
TRBJ1-2 | TRBV6-6 | CATYPGGDYGYTF
TRBJ1-1 | TRBV5-1 | CASSLAGNTEAFF
TRBJ2-7 | TRBV27 | CASSPAPDEQYF
TRBJ2-7 | TRBV11-2 | CASSPGPSSYEQYF
TRBJ2-6 | TRBV4-2 | CASSQELSSGANVLTF
TRBJ1-2 | TRBV5-6 | CASSLRWQENYGYTF
TRBJ2-7 | TRBV18 | CASSFRGYSYEQYF
TRBJ2-5 | TRBV27 | CASSFIKGETQYF
TRBJ1-1 | TRBV7-3 | CASSLLQGTEAFF
TRBJ2-1 | TRBV28 | CAVRGSGGYNEQFF
TRBJ2-4 | TRBV6-4 | CASSKKQGLPPVAKNIQYF
TRBJ1-1 | TRBV5-1 | CASSSGQGEDTEAFF
TRBJ2-5 | TRBV4-3 | CASSHLRTGETQYF
TRBJ2-1 | TRBV6-5 | CASSTRQGTAKFF
TRBJ2-7 | TRBV10-3 | CAISEPGTYEQYF
TRBJ2-7 | TRBV7-8 | CASSLNVRSEQYF
TRBJ2-5 | TRBV28 | CASRNSRDRIEETQYF
TRBJ1-4 | TRBV18 | CASSRYGRATNEKLFF
TRBJ1-5 | TRBV27 | CASSTPSSGDQPQHF